This TCR beta chain was observed in a study of T cells expressing NK-cell markers. Study-wide context: Obtained from sorted CD3+CD56+NKG2C+, CD3+CD56+NKG2C- and CD3+CD56-NKG2C+ T cells were the TCR beta repertoires. General study findings and limits: Dominant NKG2C+ clonotype frequencies of roughly 1.0-7.5% of CD8+ T cells were measured in roughly 6 donors. The leading position in the CD3+CD56-NKG2C+ fraction of four donors also went to these clonotypes.

About this clonotype itself: As yet, its antigen is unknown.

CDR3 length equals 12 residues. Germline V gives CDR1 MNHEY, CDR2 SMNVEV (reference sequence). As the method of synthesis, 5'RACE template switching with UMIs yielded TCR beta cDNA. TCRdb re-called the 5' RACE reads and catalogs CDR3 proteins one per entry, DNA excluded. The table for this sample gives about 150,000 distinct CDR3 sequences. The receptor was isolated from a woman between 45 and 65 years old in good health. This chain uses TRBV27 with TRBJ2-7; the D gene TCRdb calls, TRBD1, cannot be checked with no DNA. The sequencing input was blood T cells: a sorted CD56 or NKG2C T cell subset, CD4+ or CD8+ T cells, or bulk PBMC T cells (not recorded which). The CDR3 region is CASSLTGTEQYF.